This T cell receptor (beta chain) was identified during a study of STAT3 mutations in large granular lymphocyte leukemia. The CDR3 has 14 amino acids. The V gene's germline CDR1 is SGHTA and CDR2 FQGNSA. The junction had 5 bases not matched to a gene; V was cut back by 0 bases and J by 9 bases. Study-level findings and limits: In T-cell large granular lymphocyte leukemia, about half of patients showed multiple immunodominant subclonotypes.

As concerns this clone: The antigen remains unidentified.

Only in-frame clones appear in the TCRdb table, and some are missing; sequencing was by immunoSEQ multiplex PCR. The sample records approximately 11,000 clones, roughly 85% being singletons. The sequencing input was peripheral blood mononuclear cells. The TCR comes from a man aged 80 or over with T-cell large granular lymphocyte leukemia. Some clones in this sample may be carry-over from other donors' samples. The chain employs TRBV7-2 and TRBJ2-1; 7 bases fit TRBD1. CDR3: CASSLATGPSEQFF. CDR3 DNA: TGTGCCAGCAGCTTAGCGACAGGGCCGAGTGAGCAGTTCTTC.